This TCR beta chain emerged from a study of T-cell reconstitution after alpha-beta-depleted transplantation in children. Preparing the TCRbeta library involved the use of unique molecular identifiers. TCRdb itself ran the PCR reads through MiXCR, one entry per CDR3 protein. The table has some 590,000 distinct CDR3 sequences, more than 9% seen once. CDR1 and CDR2 (germline): SGDLS, YYNGEE. V was pared by 3 bases and J by 5 bases, with 6 bases of the junction left unmatched. The CDR3 has 15 amino acids. The receptor's source is a human donor who donated a stem cell graft to a child with acute myeloid leukemia. The sequencing here drew on PBMCs from the stem cell graft donor, taken from the stem cell graft. The V gene is TRBV9, the J gene TRBJ2-5; 11 bases match TRBD2. CDR3 loop: CASSGSGRGFETQYF. CDR3 bases: TGTGCCAGCAGCGGTAGCGGGAGGGGTTTTGAGACCCAGTACTTC.